The 4 T cell receptor beta chains reported below all come from one sample, sequenced in a study of OX40 agonist ivuxolimab in advanced cancers. Assay: immunoSEQ multiplex PCR; the TCRdb copy retains only in-frame clones and omits some. This sample has tens of thousands of clones, with about 81% found just once. The sequenced sample was CD4+ or CD8+ T cells sorted from blood, obtained in a trial of the OX40 agonist ivuxolimab. The receptors come from an adult with an advanced solid tumor such as melanoma, head and neck, liver or kidney cancer.

The rearrangement uses TRBV28 and TRBJ2-5; D gene unclear. This CDR3 has 14 residues. V dropped 5 bases and J dropped 1 base, with 11 bases sitting between them. Germline V gene sequence: CDR1 MDHEN, CDR2 SYDVKM. CDR3 DNA: TGTGCCAGCAGTCCCTATACCATCCAAGAGACCCAGTACTTC. Translating it yields CASSPYTIQETQYF.

This chain uses TRBV5-5 with TRBJ2-5; 11 nucleotides line up with TRBD2. In germline, CDR1 is SGHKS, CDR2 YYEKEE (reference sequence). The CDR3 spans 17 residues. The junction had 12 bases not matched to a gene; V was cut back by 3 bases and J by 5 bases. DNA for the CDR3: TGTGCCAGCAGCTCGACTAGCGGGACTGCTCACTGGGAGACCCAGTACTTC. Protein product: CASSSTSGTAHWETQYF.

The genes are TRBV4-3 and TRBJ2-1, with TRBD2 as a possible D gene (5 bases). Looked up from germline, CDR1 is LGHNA and CDR2 is YSLEER. Trimming took 2 bases from V and 0 from J, leaving 14 bases between them. The CDR3 is 17 amino acids. CDR3 DNA: TGCGCCAGCAGCCAAAGCGCGGACTGGTACTCCTACAATGAGCAGTTCTTC. Translation gives CASSQSADWYSYNEQFF.

Here the CDR3 DNA reads TGCGCCAGCAGCATGGGCCCCCTCGGGGAGCAGTACTTC. Translated, it gives CASSMGPLGEQYF. This chain uses TRBV5-1 with TRBJ2-7, with D uncertain. V shed 4 bases and J shed 7 bases, with 15 bases lying between them. Germline lookup yields CDR1 SGHRS and CDR2 YFSETQ. The CDR3 extends over 13 amino acids.